These 18 T cell receptor beta chains were all obtained from the same sample, sequenced in a study of shared clonotypes between healthy human individuals. Repertoires were generated with immunoSEQ multiplex PCR, while TCRdb's copy carries only in-frame clones and drops some. This sample carries more than 1.2 million clones, around 98.5% of them seen once, and the ten largest clones take roughly 0.35%. The specimen was naive CD4+ T cells sorted from blood. The subset was: CD45RA+ positively selected. These receptors were taken from a man aged 25-45 years in good health.

The V call is TRBV6-1, the J call TRBJ2-3, with 7 bases fitting TRBD2. The CDR3 length is 14 residues. The J segment lost 2 bases and the V segment lost 7 bases, leaving 6 bases of the junction unmatched. Germline CDR1 and CDR2: MNHNS and SASEGT. Written as DNA, the CDR3 is TGTGCCAGCAAGTTACGGGGGGACACAGATACGCAGTATTTT. Its translation: CASKLRGDTDTQYF.

The CDR3 sequence is CASRTGGSNQPQHF. Here the CDR3 DNA reads TGTGCCAGCCGGACAGGGGGCAGCAATCAGCCCCAGCATTTT. The V and J genes are TRBV27 and TRBJ1-5, with 11 positions matching TRBD1. The ends lost 8 bases at V and 1 base at J; junction bases unmatched: 1. This CDR3 contains 14 residues. The germline gives CDR1 MNHEY, CDR2 SMNVEV (reference sequence).

The V call is TRBV5-1, the J call TRBJ2-7; 7 positions match TRBD1. After removal of 3 bases from V and 0 bases from J, the junction contained 3 bases not matched to a gene. Germline V CDR1 and CDR2: SGHRS, YFSETQ. The CDR3 has 14 residues. The CDR3 here is CASSWGQSSYEQYF. The CDR3 DNA sequence: TGCGCCAGCAGCTGGGGACAGTCCTCCTACGAGCAGTACTTC.

The chain couples TRBV30 to TRBJ2-7, with TRBD1 identical over 9 bases. In germline, CDR1 is GTSNPN, CDR2 SVGIG (reference sequence). Unmatched junction bases numbered 6, after V lost 6 bases and J lost 6 bases. This CDR3 has 12 residues. The CDR3 region is CACHPQGAEQYF. CDR3 in DNA: TGTGCCTGCCATCCACAGGGGGCCGAGCAGTACTTC.

The chain has TRBV28 and TRBJ2-7; D not resolved. The CDR3 runs to 13 residues. Germline V gene sequence: CDR1 MDHEN, CDR2 SYDVKM. Trimming stripped 7 bases from V and 4 bases from J, with 14 bases between. The CDR3, as DNA: TGTGCCAGCACCAAGACCGGCTTTTACGAGCAGTACTTC. Protein sequence: CASTKTGFYEQYF.

The rearrangement joins TRBV11-3 to TRBJ2-1, with TRBD1 matching over 10 bases. J was trimmed by 6 bases and V by 5 bases; bases with no gene match: 7. This CDR3 has 15 amino acids. Germline V gives CDR1 SGHNT, CDR2 YENEEA. CDR3 nucleotide sequence: TGTGCCAGCAGCCGCGGGACAGGGGCTCTCAATGAGCAGTTCTTC. Its protein product is CASSRGTGALNEQFF.

The chain is built from TRBV5-1 and TRBJ2-3, with D unresolved. Germline-derived CDR1 and CDR2 are SGHRS and YFSETQ. The V end lost 3 bases, the J end lost 1 base, and 9 bases lay between the germline ends. The CDR3 spans 14 residues. DNA for the CDR3: TGCGCCAGCAGCTCGGCATTGGGCACAGATACGCAGTATTTT. This encodes CASSSALGTDTQYF. Using reference TRBV5-1 and TRBJ2-3 for the parts outside the CDR3, the full variable domain is KAGVTQTPRYLIKTRGQQVTLSCSPISGHRSVSWYQQTPGQGLQFLFEYFSETQRNKGNFPGRFSGRQFSNSRSEMNVSTLELGDSALYLCASSSALGTDTQYFGPGTRLTVL.

The chain couples TRBV5-4 to TRBJ2-5, with no clear D. The CDR3 extends over 12 amino acids. V was shortened by 3 bases and J by 5 bases, with 8 bases between the two germline ends. The germline V gene encodes CDR1 SGHNT and CDR2 YYREEE (reference sequence). The CDR3 protein is CASSSPDETQYF. The CDR3 DNA reads TGTGCCAGCAGCTCCCCCGATGAGACCCAGTACTTC.

The chain is built from TRBV14 and TRBJ2-7, with TRBD1 matching over 9 bases. Unmatched junction bases numbered 16, after V lost 1 base and J lost 3 bases. Germline V gene lookup returns CDR1 SGHDN and CDR2 FVKESK. The CDR3 is 19 amino acids. Written as DNA, the CDR3 is TGTGCCAGCAGCCAAGCTCGGGGGACAGGGTATTCCCTATTCTACGAGCAGTACTTC. Translated, it gives CASSQARGTGYSLFYEQYF.

This chain uses TRBV28 with TRBJ1-1; D remains ambiguous. The germline V and J ends were trimmed by 7 bases and 1 base, with 19 bases remaining between them. CDR1 and CDR2 (germline): MDHEN, SYDVKM. The CDR3 spans 16 residues. The CDR3 protein is CASTWRVGGGNTEAFF. The DNA of the CDR3 is TGTGCCAGCACTTGGAGGGTTGGAGGAGGGAACACTGAAGCTTTCTTT.

This chain links TRBV18 with TRBJ2-7; D is undetermined. Trimming cost V 3 bases and J 8 bases, with 14 bases left between them. Germline CDR1 KGHSH, CDR2 LQKENI. The CDR3 runs 13 residues. The CDR3 coding sequence is TGTGCCAGCTCACCCGGCCTGCAGGTCCAGCAGTACTTC. It codes for CASSPGLQVQQYF.

J is TRBJ2-1 and V is TRBV18, with 11 bases that match TRBD2. The V and J ends lost 5 bases and 6 bases, in that order; junction bases with no gene match: 3. Germline V lookup: CDR1 KGHSH, CDR2 LQKENI. This CDR3 has 14 residues. In DNA form, the CDR3 reads TGTGCCAGCTCATCACTAGCGGGAGTCAATGAGCAGTTCTTC. Translated: CASSSLAGVNEQFF. Full variable domain (remainder filled in from reference TRBV18 and TRBJ2-1): NAGVMQNPRHLVRRRGQEARLRCSPMKGHSHVYWYRQLPEEGLKFMVYLQKENIIDESGMPKERFSAEFPKEGPSILRIQQVVRGDSAAYFCASSSLAGVNEQFFGPGTRLTVL.

CDR3 sequence (DNA): TGTGCCAGCAGCGCGAGGACTAGCGGGACTTACGAGCAGTACTTC. This gives the protein CASSARTSGTYEQYF. The rearrangement links TRBV9 to TRBJ2-7, with TRBD2 matching 12 bases. Germline V CDR1 and CDR2: SGDLS, YYNGEE. There are 15 residues in the CDR3. V gave up 3 bases and J gave up 4 bases; unmatched junction bases: 5.

This chain links TRBV7-9 with TRBJ2-7; possibly TRBD1 for D (7 bases). Trimming left V 4 bases short and J 0 bases short, with 13 bases between. The CDR3 length is 15 residues. Germline assignment: CDR1 SEHNR and CDR2 FQNEAQ (reference sequence). The CDR3 DNA sequence: TGTGCCAGCAGCTCAGGGGGGACAGCCTCCTACGAGCAGTACTTC. It is translated as CASSSGGTASYEQYF.

The CDR3 region is CASIRDGTDTQYF. CDR3 nucleotide sequence: TGTGCCAGCATTCGTGACGGCACAGATACGCAGTATTTT. The chain couples TRBV28 to TRBJ2-3; D uncertain. Germline V gives CDR1 MDHEN, CDR2 SYDVKM. The CDR3 sequence is 13 residues long. V lost 7 bases to trimming and J lost 1 base, with 9 bases between them.

The rearrangement links TRBV6-6 to TRBJ1-2, with a weak D call TRBD1 (5 bases). Germline V lookup: CDR1 MNHNY, CDR2 SVGAGI (reference sequence). This CDR3 spans 13 amino acids. V lost 7 bases and J 4 bases, leaving 13 bases between the germline ends. The chain's CDR3 is CASKRGVGYGYTF. DNA of the CDR3: TGTGCCAGCAAACGGGGGGTTGGCTATGGCTACACCTTC.

J is TRBJ2-7 and V is TRBV30; maybe TRBD1 (6 bases). With 0 bases removed from V and 4 bases from J, the gap between germline ends came to 16 bases. Per germline, CDR1 GTSNPN and CDR2 SVGIG (reference sequence). The CDR3 covers 15 residues. CDR3 protein: CAWSVQGLSFYEQYF. In DNA form, the CDR3 reads TGTGCCTGGAGTGTACAGGGCCTATCCTTTTACGAGCAGTACTTC.

The chain links TRBV18 to TRBJ2-3, with D unresolved. Trimming pared 6 bases from V and 5 bases from J, leaving 12 bases between. The germline CDR1 and CDR2 sequences are KGHSH and LQKENI. CDR3 length: 13 amino acids. The DNA of the CDR3 is TGTGCCAGCTCCCCTCGGTTGATAGATACGCAGTATTTT. Its translation is CASSPRLIDTQYF.